The rows below give T cell receptor beta chains drawn from one sample of a study of blood T cell repertoires in COVID-19. Here immunoSEQ multiplex PCR was the method, and the copy in TCRdb shows in-frame clones only, minus some. Of fewer than 70,000 clones in the sample, around 78% are singletons; the top ten hold roughly 5%. The material sequenced was peripheral blood. These TCRs come from a human donor in a cohort sampled during active COVID-19. Both conserved end residues are part of each CDR3. D genes are given only for firm matches. The listing skips clone size in some rows; elsewhere it reads once, few, many or a size class.

clone_size,j_call,d_call,v_call,cdr3_nt,cdr3_aa
.,TRBJ1-5,.,TRBV9,TGTGCCAGCAGCGTAGAGGTGGAGGGCCCCGGGGCGAGCAATCAGCCCCAGCATTTT,CASSVEVEGPGASNQPQHF
.,TRBJ2-7,.,TRBV7-9,TGTGCCAGCAGCTTATTGGTGGGGGCCACCTACGAGCAGTACTTC,CASSLLVGATYEQYF
.,TRBJ1-2,.,TRBV7-9,TGTGCCAGCAGCTCCGGTCTCTCCGATGGCTACACCTTC,CASSSGLSDGYTF
.,TRBJ1-2,TRBD1,TRBV5-1,TGCGCCAGCAGCTATACCGGGACAGGGGGTTATGGCTACACCTTC,CASSYTGTGGYGYTF
.,TRBJ1-2,.,TRBV4-1,TGCGCCAGCAGCCAAGATGCGGTGTCAGCGAATCGGTATGGCTACACCTTC,CASSQDAVSANRYGYTF
.,TRBJ1-1,.,TRBV7-9,TGTGCCAGCAGCTTACTGGCAGGGAACACTGAAGCTTTCTTT,CASSLLAGNTEAFF
large,TRBJ1-1,.,TRBV6-4,TGTGCCAGCAGTGAGACAGGGAACACTGAAGCTTTCTTT,CASSETGNTEAFF
.,TRBJ2-7,TRBD2,TRBV7-8,TGTGCCAGCAGCCTAACCGGGACTAGCGCGTACGAGCAGTACTTC,CASSLTGTSAYEQYF
.,TRBJ2-4,.,TRBV19,TGTGCCAACCCGACAGGACCCCTCCCTCTAGCCAAAAACATTCAGTACTTC,CANPTGPLPLAKNIQYF
.,TRBJ1-2,.,TRBV13,TGTGCCAGCAGCTTAGGACAGCTCTATGGCTACACCTTC,CASSLGQLYGYTF
.,TRBJ1-1,.,TRBV6-5,TGTGCCAGCAGTTACCCGGTGGGGACTCCGAACACTGAAGCTTTCTTT,CASSYPVGTPNTEAFF
.,TRBJ2-7,.,TRBV10-1,TGCGCCAGCAGTGTAGGGGCTAGCGCGGACGAGCAGTACTTC,CASSVGASADEQYF
few,TRBJ1-1,TRBD1,TRBV19,TGTGCCAGTGCCAGGGGGGACAGGGGTTCGGGCACTGAAGCTTTCTTT,CASARGDRGSGTEAFF
.,TRBJ2-3,.,TRBV30,TGTGCCTGGGCGACACTCCTACTTTCCGCAGATACGCAGTATTTT,CAWATLLLSADTQYF
few,TRBJ2-7,.,TRBV19,TGTGCCAGTAGTATGAGGGCGGAGTCCTACGAGCAGTACTTC,CASSMRAESYEQYF
few,TRBJ2-5,TRBD2,TRBV4-2,TGTGCCAGCAGCCGGGGGACTAGCGGGTTCCAAGAGACCCAGTACTTC,CASSRGTSGFQETQYF
.,TRBJ1-2,TRBD1,TRBV27,TGTGCCAGCGCCCAAATGGGACAGTCCTACTATGGCTACACCTTC,CASAQMGQSYYGYTF
.,TRBJ2-7,TRBD2,TRBV19,TGTGCCAGTAGTATGGCGGGGGGAGTGGACGAGCAGTACTTC,CASSMAGGVDEQYF
.,TRBJ2-7,TRBD1,TRBV4-3,TGCGCCAGCAGCCAAGCGTGGACAGGGATTTGGGGCGAGCAGTACTTC,CASSQAWTGIWGEQYF